Sequencing of this TCR beta chain was carried out in a study of T cells in Graves' hyperthyroidism and ophthalmopathy. General study points: The blood repertoire included most of the expanded thyroid clonotypes above 0.001.

This clonotype was picked up many times. No antigen is known for it. RNA transcripts gave rise to amplified TCR beta CDR3 regions. HTBI primers drove first-round RT-PCR of the TCR CDR3. TCRdb analysed the multiplex PCR reads with MiXCR anew, one entry per CDR3 protein. This table has approximately 720,000 distinct CDR3 sequences, under 20% appearing once. This blood was taken when hyperthyroidism was first diagnosed, before any ophthalmopathy symptoms existed. CDR3 size: 14 residues. Trimming removed 3 bases from V and 3 bases from J, with 11 bases in between. The germline CDR1 and CDR2 sequences are KGHSH and LQKENI.

The receptor was derived from a woman in her forties or fifties with Graves' hyperthyroidism that later progressed to Graves' ophthalmopathy. V and J are TRBV18 and TRBJ1-1; D remains ambiguous. Sample: blood. CDR3 nucleotides: TGTGCCAGCTCACCGGTCCGGGGTGACACTGAAGCTTTCTTT. It encodes CASSPVRGDTEAFF.